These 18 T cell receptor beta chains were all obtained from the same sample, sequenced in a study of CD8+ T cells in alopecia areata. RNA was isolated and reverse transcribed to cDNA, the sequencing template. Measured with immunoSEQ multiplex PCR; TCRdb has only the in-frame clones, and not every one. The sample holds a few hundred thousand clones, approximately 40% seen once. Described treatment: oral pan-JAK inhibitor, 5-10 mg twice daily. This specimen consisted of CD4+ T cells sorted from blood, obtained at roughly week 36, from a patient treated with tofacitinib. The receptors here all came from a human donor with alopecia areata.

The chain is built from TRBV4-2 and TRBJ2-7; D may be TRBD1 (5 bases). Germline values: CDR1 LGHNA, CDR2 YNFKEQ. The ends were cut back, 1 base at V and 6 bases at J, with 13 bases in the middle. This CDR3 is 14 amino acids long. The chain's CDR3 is CASSQVGHPSEQYF. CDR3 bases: TGTGCCAGCAGCCAAGTTGGACACCCTAGCGAGCAGTACTTC.

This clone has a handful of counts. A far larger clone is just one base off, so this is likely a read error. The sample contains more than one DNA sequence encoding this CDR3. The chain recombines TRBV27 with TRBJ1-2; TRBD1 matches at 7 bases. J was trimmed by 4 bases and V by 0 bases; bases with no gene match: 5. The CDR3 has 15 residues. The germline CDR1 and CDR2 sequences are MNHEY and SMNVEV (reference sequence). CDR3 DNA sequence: TGTGCCAGCAGTTTATCACCCCGGGACAGCTATGGCTACACCTTC. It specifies CASSLSPRDSYGYTF.

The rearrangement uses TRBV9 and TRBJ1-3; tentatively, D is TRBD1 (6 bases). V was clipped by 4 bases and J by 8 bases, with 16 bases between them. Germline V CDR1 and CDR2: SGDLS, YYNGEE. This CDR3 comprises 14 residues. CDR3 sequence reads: CASSPGQTVDTIYF. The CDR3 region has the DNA TGTGCCAGCAGCCCAGGACAGACGGTGGACACCATATATTTT.

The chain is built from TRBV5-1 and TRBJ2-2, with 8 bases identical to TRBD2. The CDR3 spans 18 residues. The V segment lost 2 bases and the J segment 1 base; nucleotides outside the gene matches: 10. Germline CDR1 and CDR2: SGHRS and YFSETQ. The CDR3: CASSFRPQRERNTGELFF. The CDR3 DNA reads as TGCGCCAGCAGCTTTCGACCCCAGCGGGAGAGGAACACCGGGGAGCTGTTTTTT.

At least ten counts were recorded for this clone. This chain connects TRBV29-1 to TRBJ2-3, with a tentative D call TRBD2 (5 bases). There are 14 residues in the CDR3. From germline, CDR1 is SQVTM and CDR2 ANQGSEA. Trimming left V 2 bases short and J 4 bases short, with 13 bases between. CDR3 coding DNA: TGCAGCGTTGAAAAGGCCCTAGCAGCAGATACGCAGTATTTT. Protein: CSVEKALAADTQYF.

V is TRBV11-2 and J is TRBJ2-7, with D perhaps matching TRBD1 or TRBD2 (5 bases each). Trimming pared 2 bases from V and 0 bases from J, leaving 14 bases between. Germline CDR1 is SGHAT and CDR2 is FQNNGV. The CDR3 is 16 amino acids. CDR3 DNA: TGTGCCAGCAGCTTAAACTGGGACGGGGACTCCTACGAGCAGTACTTC. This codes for CASSLNWDGDSYEQYF.

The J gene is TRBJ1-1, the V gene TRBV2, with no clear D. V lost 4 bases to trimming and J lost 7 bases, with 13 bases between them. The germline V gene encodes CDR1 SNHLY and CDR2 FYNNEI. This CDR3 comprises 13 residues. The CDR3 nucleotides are TGTGCCAGCAGTGTCGGGTCCGGGCTTGAAGCTTTCTTT. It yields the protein CASSVGSGLEAFF. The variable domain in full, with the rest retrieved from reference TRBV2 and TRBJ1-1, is EPEVTQTPSHQVTQMGQEVILRCVPISNHLYFYWYRQILGQKVEFLVSFYNNEISEKSEIFDDQFSVERPDGSNFTLKIRSTKLEDSAMYFCASSVGSGLEAFFGQGTRLTVV.

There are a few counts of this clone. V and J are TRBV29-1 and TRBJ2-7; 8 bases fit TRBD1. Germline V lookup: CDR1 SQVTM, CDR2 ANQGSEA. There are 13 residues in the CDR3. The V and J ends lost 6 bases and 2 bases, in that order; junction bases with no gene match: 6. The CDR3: CSVRTGSTYEQYF. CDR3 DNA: TGCAGCGTACGGACAGGGTCGACCTACGAGCAGTACTTC.

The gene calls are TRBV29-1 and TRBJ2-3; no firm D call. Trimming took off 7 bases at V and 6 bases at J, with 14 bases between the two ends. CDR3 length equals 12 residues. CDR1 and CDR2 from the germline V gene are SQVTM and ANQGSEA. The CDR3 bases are TGCAGCGCCACCGAAGCCACGGATACGCAGTATTTT. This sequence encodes CSATEATDTQYF.

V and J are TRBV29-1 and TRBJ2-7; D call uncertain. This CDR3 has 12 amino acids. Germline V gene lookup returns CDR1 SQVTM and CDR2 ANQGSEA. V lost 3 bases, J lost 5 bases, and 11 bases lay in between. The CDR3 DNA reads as TGCAGCGTTGATTCCAGCTTCAACGAGCAGTACTTC. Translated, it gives CSVDSSFNEQYF.

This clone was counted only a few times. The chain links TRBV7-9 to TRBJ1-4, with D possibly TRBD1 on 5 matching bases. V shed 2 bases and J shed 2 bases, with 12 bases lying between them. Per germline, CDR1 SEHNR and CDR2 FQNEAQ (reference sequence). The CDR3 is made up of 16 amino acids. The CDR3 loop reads CASSLRGGPTNEKLFF. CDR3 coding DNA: TGTGCCAGCAGCTTACGCGGGGGACCGACTAATGAAAAACTGTTTTTT.

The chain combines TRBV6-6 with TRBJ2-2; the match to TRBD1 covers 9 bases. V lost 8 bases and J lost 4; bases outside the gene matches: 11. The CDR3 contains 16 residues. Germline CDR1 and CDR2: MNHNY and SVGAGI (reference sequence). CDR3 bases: TGTGCCAGCCGCAAGAGACAGGGGGACGTCACCGGGGAGCTGTTTTTT. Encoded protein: CASRKRQGDVTGELFF.

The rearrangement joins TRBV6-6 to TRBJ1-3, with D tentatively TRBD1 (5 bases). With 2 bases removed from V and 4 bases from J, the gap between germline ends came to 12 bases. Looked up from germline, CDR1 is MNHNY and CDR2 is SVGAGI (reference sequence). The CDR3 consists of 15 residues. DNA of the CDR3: TGTGCCAGCAGTTACAAGGGGAGGGAAGGAAACACCATATATTTT. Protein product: CASSYKGREGNTIYF.

For the CDR3, the DNA is TGTGCCTGGAGTAAGGGCCGCGGAGCCTACGAGCAGTACTTC. As protein: CAWSKGRGAYEQYF. The chain joins TRBV30 to TRBJ2-7, with unresolved D. The V end was cut by 2 bases, the J end by 2 bases, with 13 bases between. The CDR3 covers 14 residues. Germline lookup yields CDR1 GTSNPN and CDR2 SVGIG (reference sequence).

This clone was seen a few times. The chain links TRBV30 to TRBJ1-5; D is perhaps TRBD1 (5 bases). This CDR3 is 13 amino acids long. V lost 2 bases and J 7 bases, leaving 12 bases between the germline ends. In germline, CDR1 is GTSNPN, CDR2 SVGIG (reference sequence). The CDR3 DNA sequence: TGTGCCTGGAGTCCCCAGGGCGAACAGCCCCAGCATTTT. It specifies CAWSPQGEQPQHF. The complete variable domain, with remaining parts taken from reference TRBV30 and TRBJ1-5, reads SQTIHQWPATLVQPVGSPLSLECTVEGTSNPNLYWYRQAAGRGLQLLFYSVGIGQISSEVPQNLSASRPQDRQFILSSKKLLLSDSGFYLCAWSPQGEQPQHFGDGTRLSIL.

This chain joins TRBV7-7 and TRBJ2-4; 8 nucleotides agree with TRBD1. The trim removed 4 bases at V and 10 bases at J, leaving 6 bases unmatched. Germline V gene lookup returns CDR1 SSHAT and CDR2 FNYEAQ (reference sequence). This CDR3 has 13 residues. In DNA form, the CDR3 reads TGTGCCAGCAGCTCCGGACAGGGACGGATTCAGTACTTC. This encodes CASSSGQGRIQYF.

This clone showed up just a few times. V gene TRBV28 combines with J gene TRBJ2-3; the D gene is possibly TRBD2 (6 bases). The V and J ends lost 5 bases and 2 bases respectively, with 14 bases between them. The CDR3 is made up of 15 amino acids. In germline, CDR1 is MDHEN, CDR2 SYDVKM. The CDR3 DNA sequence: TGTGCCAGCAGTCGCCTCGGGGAGGCCACAGATACGCAGTATTTT. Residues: CASSRLGEATDTQYF. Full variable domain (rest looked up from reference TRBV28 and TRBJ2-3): DVKVTQSSRYLVKRTGEKVFLECVQDMDHENMFWYRQDPGLGLRLIYFSYDVKMKEKGDIPEGYSVSREKKERFSLILESASTNQTSMYLCASSRLGEATDTQYFGPGTRLTVL.

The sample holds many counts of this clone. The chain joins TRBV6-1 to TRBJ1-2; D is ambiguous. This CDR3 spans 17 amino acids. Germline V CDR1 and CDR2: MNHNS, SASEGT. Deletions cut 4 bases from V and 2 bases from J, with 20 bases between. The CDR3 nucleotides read TGTGCCAGCAGTGCCGTAACCTCCGGGAGGAGAAACTATGGCTACACCTTC. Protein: CASSAVTSGRRNYGYTF.